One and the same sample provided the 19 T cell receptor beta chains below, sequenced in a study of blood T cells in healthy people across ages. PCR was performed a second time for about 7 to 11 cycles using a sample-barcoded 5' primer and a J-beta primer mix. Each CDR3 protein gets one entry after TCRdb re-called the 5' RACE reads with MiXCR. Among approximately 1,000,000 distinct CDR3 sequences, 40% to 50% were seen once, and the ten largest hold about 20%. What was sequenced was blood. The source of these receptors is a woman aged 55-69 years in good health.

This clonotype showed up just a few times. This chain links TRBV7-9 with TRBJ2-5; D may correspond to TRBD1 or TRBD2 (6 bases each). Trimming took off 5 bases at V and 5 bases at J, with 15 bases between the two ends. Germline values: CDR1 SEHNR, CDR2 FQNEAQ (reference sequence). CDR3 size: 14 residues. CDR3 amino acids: CASSNKGGKETQYF. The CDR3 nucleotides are TGTGCCAGCAGCAACAAGGGGGGCAAGGAGACCCAGTACTTC.

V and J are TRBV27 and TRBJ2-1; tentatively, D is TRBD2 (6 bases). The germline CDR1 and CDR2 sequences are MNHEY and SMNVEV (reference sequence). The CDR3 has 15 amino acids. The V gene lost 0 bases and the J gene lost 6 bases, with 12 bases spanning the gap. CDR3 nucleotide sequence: TGTGCCAGCAGTTTATCATCGGGAGCCCTCAATGAGCAGTTCTTC. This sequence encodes CASSLSSGALNEQFF.

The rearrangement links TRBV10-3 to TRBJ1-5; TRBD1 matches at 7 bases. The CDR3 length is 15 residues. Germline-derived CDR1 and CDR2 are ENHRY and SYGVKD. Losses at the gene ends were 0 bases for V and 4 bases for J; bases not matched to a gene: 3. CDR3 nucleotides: TGTGCCATCAGTGAGTCGACAGGGAAGAATCAGCCCCAGCATTTT. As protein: CAISESTGKNQPQHF.

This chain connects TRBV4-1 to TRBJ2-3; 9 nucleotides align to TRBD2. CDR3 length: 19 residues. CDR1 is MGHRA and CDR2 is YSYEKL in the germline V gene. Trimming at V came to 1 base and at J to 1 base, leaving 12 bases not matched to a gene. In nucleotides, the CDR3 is TGCGCCAGCAGCCAAGGGGGGCGCGGCGGGAGGGCTGGCACAGATACGCAGTATTTT. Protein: CASSQGGRGGRAGTDTQYF.

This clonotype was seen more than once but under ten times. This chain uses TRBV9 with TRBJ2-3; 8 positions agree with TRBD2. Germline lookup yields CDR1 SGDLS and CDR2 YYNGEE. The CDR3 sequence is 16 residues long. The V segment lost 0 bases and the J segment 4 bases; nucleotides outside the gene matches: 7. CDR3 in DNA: TGTGCCAGCAGCGTAGCAGGCGGGAGGTCGTCAGATACGCAGTATTTT. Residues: CASSVAGGRSSDTQYF.

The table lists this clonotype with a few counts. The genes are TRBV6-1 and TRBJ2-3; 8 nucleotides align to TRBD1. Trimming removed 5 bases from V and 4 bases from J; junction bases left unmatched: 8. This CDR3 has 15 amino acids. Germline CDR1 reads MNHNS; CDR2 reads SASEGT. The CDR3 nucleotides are TGTGCCAGCAGTTCGACAGGGGTGAGGGCAGATACGCAGTATTTT. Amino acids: CASSSTGVRADTQYF.

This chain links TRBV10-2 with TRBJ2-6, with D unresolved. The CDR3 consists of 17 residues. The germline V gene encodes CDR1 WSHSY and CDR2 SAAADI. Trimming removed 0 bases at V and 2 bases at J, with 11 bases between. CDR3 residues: CASSESIGLAGANVLTF. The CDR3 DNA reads TGCGCCAGCAGTGAGTCGATAGGCCTAGCTGGGGCCAACGTCCTGACTTTC.

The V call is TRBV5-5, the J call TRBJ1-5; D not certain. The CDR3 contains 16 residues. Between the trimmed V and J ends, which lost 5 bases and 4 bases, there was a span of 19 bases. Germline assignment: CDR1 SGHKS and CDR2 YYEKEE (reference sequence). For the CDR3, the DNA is TGTGCCAGCAGTCCCACCTCCTGGCAGGAAAATCAGCCCCAGCATTTT. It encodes CASSPTSWQENQPQHF.

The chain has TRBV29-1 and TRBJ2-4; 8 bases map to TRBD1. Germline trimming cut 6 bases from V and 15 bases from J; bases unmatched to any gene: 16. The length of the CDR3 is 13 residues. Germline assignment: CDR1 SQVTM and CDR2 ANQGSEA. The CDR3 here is CSVIPGQVYERYF. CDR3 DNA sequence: TGCAGCGTGATACCGGGACAGGTATACGAGCGGTACTTC.

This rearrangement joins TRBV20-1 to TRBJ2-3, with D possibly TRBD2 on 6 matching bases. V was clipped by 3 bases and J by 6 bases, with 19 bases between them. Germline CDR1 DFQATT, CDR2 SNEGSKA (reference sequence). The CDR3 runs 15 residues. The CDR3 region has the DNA TGCAGTGCTAGGCGGGCCACTAGCCCCAAGGATACGCAGTATTTT. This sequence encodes CSARRATSPKDTQYF.

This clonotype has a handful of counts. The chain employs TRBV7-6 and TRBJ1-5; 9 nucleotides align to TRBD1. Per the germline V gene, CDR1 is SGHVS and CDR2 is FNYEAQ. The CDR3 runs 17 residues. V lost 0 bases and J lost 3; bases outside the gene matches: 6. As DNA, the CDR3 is TGTGCCAGCAGCTTAGCCGGGACAGGGCGGACCAATCAGCCCCAGCATTTT. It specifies CASSLAGTGRTNQPQHF.

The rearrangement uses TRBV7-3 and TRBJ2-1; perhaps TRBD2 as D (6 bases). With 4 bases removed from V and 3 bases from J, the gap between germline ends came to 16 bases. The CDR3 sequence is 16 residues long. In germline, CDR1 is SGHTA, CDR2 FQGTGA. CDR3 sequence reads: CASSSGAGTYYNEQFF. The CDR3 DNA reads TGTGCCAGCAGCTCCGGGGCCGGGACTTACTACAATGAGCAGTTCTTC.

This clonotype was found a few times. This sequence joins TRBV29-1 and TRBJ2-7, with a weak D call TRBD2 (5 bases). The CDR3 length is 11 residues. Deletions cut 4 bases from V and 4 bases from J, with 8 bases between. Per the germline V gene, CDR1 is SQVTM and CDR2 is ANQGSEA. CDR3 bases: TGCAGCGTTGCGAGGGAGTACGAGCAGTACTTC. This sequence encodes CSVAREYEQYF.

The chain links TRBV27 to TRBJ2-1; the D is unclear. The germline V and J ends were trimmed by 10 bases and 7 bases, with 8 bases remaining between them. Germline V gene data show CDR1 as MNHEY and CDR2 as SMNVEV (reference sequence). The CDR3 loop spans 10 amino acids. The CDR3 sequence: CAKWGNEQFF. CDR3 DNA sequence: TGTGCCAAATGGGGTAATGAGCAGTTCTTC.

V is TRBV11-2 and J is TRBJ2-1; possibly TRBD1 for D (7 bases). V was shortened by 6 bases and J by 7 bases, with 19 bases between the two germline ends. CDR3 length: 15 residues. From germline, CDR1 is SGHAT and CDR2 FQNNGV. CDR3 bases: TGTGCCAGCAGTCCGGGAGACAGGGTAAGGAATGAGCAGTTCTTC. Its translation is CASSPGDRVRNEQFF. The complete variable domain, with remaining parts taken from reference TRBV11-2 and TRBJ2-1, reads EAGVAQSPRYKIIEKRQSVAFWCNPISGHATLYWYQQILGQGPKLLIQFQNNGVVDDSQLPKDRFSAERLKGVDSTLKIQPAKLEDSAVYLCASSPGDRVRNEQFFGPGTRLTVL.

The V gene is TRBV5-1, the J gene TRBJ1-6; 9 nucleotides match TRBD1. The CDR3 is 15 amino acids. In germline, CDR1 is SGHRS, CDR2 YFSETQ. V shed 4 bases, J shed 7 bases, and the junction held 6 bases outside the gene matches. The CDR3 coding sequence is TGCGCCAGCAGCGAGCGACAGGGGGAAAATTCACCCCTCCACTTT. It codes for CASSERQGENSPLHF.

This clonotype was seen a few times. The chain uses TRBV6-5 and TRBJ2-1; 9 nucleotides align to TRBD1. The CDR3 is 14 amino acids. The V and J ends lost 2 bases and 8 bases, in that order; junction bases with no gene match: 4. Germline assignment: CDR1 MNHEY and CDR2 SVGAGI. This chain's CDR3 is CASSYRDREYEQFF. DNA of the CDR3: TGTGCCAGCAGTTACAGGGACAGGGAATATGAGCAGTTCTTC.

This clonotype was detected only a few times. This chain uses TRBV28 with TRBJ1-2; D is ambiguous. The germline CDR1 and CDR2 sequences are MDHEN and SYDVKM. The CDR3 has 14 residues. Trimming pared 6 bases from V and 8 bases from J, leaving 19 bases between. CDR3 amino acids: CASRPVGNPRGYTF. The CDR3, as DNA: TGTGCCAGCAGGCCCGTGGGGAACCCTAGGGGCTACACCTTC.

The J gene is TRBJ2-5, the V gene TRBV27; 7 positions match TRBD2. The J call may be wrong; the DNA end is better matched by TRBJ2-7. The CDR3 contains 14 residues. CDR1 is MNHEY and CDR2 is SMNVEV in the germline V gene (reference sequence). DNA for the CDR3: TGTGCCAGCTGGGGAGGGCCCCAACTCTACGAGCAGTACTTC. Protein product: CASWGGPQLYEQYF.